This is a list of T cell receptor beta chains from one sample in a study of T-cell reconstitution after alpha-beta-depleted transplantation in children. MiXCR was run by TCRdb on the PCR reads, yielding one entry per CDR3 protein. The top ten clones hold 3.8% of a sample with 360,000 or so distinct CDR3 sequences, about 20% of them seen once. The specimen was PBMCs from the stem cell graft donor, collected from the stem cell graft. These receptors all come from a human donor who donated a stem cell graft to a child with acute myeloid leukemia. CDR3s include the opening cysteine and the closing phenylalanine or tryptophan. The D gene is left open where the match is weak. Clone size is given for some rows only: seen once, a few or many times, or a class if the clone is expanded.

TRBD1 | TRBJ2-1 | TRBV29-1 | many | CSVGGQGSYNEQFF | TGCAGCGTCGGGGGACAGGGAAGTTACAATGAGCAGTTCTTC
NA | TRBJ2-1 | TRBV7-9 | NA | CASSSGVTYNEQFF | TGTGCCAGCAGCTCAGGGGTAACCTACAATGAGCAGTTCTTC
NA | TRBJ2-3 | TRBV24-1 | NA | CATSDPAALSTDTQYF | TGTGCCACCAGTGACCCGGCGGCTCTGAGCACAGATACGCAGTATTTT
NA | TRBJ1-5 | TRBV15 | NA | CATTGTPNQPQHF | TGTGCCACCACCGGGACACCGAATCAGCCCCAGCATTTT
TRBD1 | TRBJ2-2 | TRBV12-3/TRBV12-4 | NA | CASRRTGTGTGELFF | TGTGCCAGCAGGAGAACCGGGACAGGGACCGGGGAGCTGTTTTTT
TRBD1 | TRBJ2-1 | TRBV7-2 | many | CASSLSRGRNYNEQFF | TGTGCCAGCAGCTTAAGCAGGGGGCGTAACTACAATGAGCAGTTCTTC
NA | TRBJ2-1 | TRBV6-1 | many | CASSKSSGHKGLGSYNEQFF | TGTGCCAGCAGTAAATCCTCGGGACATAAAGGGCTGGGGTCCTACAATGAGCAGTTCTTC
NA | TRBJ2-1 | TRBV29-1 | NA | CSAYTGEYNEQFF | TGCAGCGCTTACACGGGAGAGTACAATGAGCAGTTCTTC
TRBD2 | TRBJ2-4 | TRBV2 | NA | CASRTLAGGPSGTKNIQYF | TGTGCCAGCAGGACACTAGCGGGAGGGCCCTCGGGAACCAAAAACATTCAGTACTTC
TRBD2 | TRBJ2-7 | TRBV5-1 | few | CASSPALAGGLTYEQYF | TGCGCCAGCAGCCCGGCACTAGCGGGAGGGCTAACCTACGAGCAGTACTTC